The 4 T cell receptor beta chains reported below all come from one sample, sequenced in a study of blood T cell repertoires in COVID-19. Clones were sequenced by immunoSEQ multiplex PCR, and TCRdb holds only the in-frame ones, with some missing. The table includes about 100,000 clones, around 79% detected once. Sequenced sample: peripheral blood. All receptors come from an elderly woman with active or convalescent COVID-19.

The chain couples TRBV27 to TRBJ1-1; tentative D call: TRBD1 (5 bases). CDR1 and CDR2 from the germline V gene are MNHEY and SMNVEV (reference sequence). The ends were cut back, 3 bases at V and 3 bases at J, with 20 bases in the middle. CDR3 length: 17 residues. CDR3 loop: CASSFSMLSGKYTEAFF. CDR3 in DNA: TGTGCCAGCAGTTTTAGTATGTTGTCAGGGAAGTACACTGAAGCTTTCTTT.

J is TRBJ2-7 and V is TRBV6-5; a possible D gene is TRBD1 (6 bases). Deletions cut 6 bases from V and 4 bases from J, with 13 bases between. This CDR3 comprises 13 residues. Germline V gene lookup returns CDR1 MNHEY and CDR2 SVGAGI. In nucleotides, the CDR3 is TGTGCCAGCAGCCAGACAGGTAATTACGAGCAGTACTTC. It specifies CASSQTGNYEQYF.

This clone was seen a handful of times. This chain connects TRBV28 to TRBJ2-7; weak D call: TRBD1 (6 bases). V was shortened by 4 bases and J by 0 bases, with 16 bases between the two germline ends. The CDR3 loop spans 16 amino acids. Germline CDR1 reads MDHEN; CDR2 reads SYDVKM. CDR3 in DNA: TGTGCCAGCAGTTCTCAAGGCAGGGGAGACTCCTACGAGCAGTACTTC. This translates into CASSSQGRGDSYEQYF.

This clone was seen more than once but under ten times. The rearrangement uses TRBV5-1 and TRBJ2-3; D not resolved. Germline V CDR1 and CDR2: SGHRS, YFSETQ. The CDR3 is 13 residues long. Trimming pared 2 bases from V and 2 bases from J, leaving 6 bases between. The CDR3 loop is CASSLATTDTQYF. The CDR3, as DNA: TGCGCCAGCAGCTTAGCAACCACAGATACGCAGTATTTT. The whole variable domain, filled in from reference TRBV5-1 and TRBJ2-3, reads KAGVTQTPRYLIKTRGQQVTLSCSPISGHRSVSWYQQTPGQGLQFLFEYFSETQRNKGNFPGRFSGRQFSNSRSEMNVSTLELGDSALYLCASSLATTDTQYFGPGTRLTVL.